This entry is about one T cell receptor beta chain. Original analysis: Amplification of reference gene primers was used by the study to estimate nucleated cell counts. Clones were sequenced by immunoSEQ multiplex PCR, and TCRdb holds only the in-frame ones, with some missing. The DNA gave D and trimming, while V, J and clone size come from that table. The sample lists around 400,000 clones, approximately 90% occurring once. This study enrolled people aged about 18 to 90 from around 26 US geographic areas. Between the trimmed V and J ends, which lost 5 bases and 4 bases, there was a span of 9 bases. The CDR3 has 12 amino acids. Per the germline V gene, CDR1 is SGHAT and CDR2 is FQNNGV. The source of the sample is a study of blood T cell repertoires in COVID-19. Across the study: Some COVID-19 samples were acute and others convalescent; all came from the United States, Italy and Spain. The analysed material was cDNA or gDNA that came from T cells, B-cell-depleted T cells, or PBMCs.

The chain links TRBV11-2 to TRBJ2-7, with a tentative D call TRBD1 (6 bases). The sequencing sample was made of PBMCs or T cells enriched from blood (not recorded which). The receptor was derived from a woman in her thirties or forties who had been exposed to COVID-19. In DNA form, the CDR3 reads TGTGCCAGCAGCCATACAGGGTACGAGCAGTACTTC. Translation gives CASSHTGYEQYF.